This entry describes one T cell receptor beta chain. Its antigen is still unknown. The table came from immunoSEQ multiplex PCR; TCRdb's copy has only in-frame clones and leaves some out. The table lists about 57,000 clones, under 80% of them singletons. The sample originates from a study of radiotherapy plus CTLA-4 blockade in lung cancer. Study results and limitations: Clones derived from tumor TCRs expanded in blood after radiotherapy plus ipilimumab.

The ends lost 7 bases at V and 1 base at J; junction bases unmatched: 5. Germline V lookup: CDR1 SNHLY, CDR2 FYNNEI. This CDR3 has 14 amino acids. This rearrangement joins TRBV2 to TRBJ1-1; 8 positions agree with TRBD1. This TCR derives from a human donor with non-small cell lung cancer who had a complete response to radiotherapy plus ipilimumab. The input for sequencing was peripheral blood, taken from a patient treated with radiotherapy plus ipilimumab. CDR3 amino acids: CASTWDRRNTEAFF. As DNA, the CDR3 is TGTGCCAGCACCTGGGACAGGCGGAACACTGAAGCTTTCTTT.